Listed here is a single T cell receptor beta chain. This record comes from a study of cytomegalovirus exposure and HLA in healthy donors. Germline V CDR1 and CDR2: LGHNA, YNFKEQ. Trimming removed 3 bases at V and 4 bases at J, with 17 bases between. This CDR3 is 16 amino acids long. Primers included in the PCR were 60 Vbeta and 13 Jbeta primers. Produced via immunoSEQ multiplex PCR; TCRdb's table is partial and in-frame only. The table records around 200,000 clones, about 79% of them present only once. The TCR comes from a man younger than 35 in good health and CMV-seronegative. Sequenced: PBMCs. This chain links TRBV4-2 with TRBJ2-3; a possible D gene is TRBD2 (5 bases). The CDR3 DNA is TGTGCCAGCAGCCAGGCAATCGGAGAGGGAGCAGATACGCAGTATTTT. It is translated as CASSQAIGEGADTQYF.